The T cell receptor (beta chain) described here comes from a study of human T cells and chemical hapten exposure. Time point: patch test 1, 2 weeks after DPC sensitization. Treatment denoted: therapeutic diphenylcyclopropenone sensitization with weekly scalp DPC. TCRdb reprocessed the RACE reads with MiXCR, giving one entry per CDR3 protein. The sample lists under 130,000 distinct CDR3 sequences, 8% to 13% occurring once. This CDR3 comprises 11 residues. CDR1 SGHTA and CDR2 FQGNSA come from the germline V gene. The germline V and J ends were trimmed by 1 base and 9 bases, with 6 bases remaining between them. This clonotype has at least ten counts.

The sequence was collected from a middle-aged woman with alopecia areata. Some clones in this sample may be carry-over from other donors' samples. This rearrangement joins TRBV7-2 to TRBJ2-5; no clear D gene. The sequences come from whole blood, collected in connection with sensitization to the hapten diphenylcyclopropenone (DPC). The CDR3 is CASSLDLAQYF. The CDR3 nucleotides are TGTGCCAGCAGCTTAGACCTTGCCCAGTACTTC.